This TCR beta chain is from a study of blood T cell repertoires in COVID-19. Study summary: Samples representing acute and convalescent COVID-19 were sourced from the United States, Italy and Spain. T cells, B-cell-depleted T cells, or PBMCs supplied cDNA or gDNA.

In the source study's methods: Amplification with reference gene primers provided the estimates of nucleated cell counts. Some clones are missing from TCRdb's copy, which holds only in-frame ones; the method was immunoSEQ multiplex PCR. Clonal size and the V and J genes are those of that table, whereas D and trimming came from the DNA. This table holds hundreds of thousands of clones, approximately 82% found once. The CDR3 covers 15 residues. Trimming took 1 base from V and 5 from J, leaving 14 bases between them. Germline V gene data show CDR1 as SGHDN and CDR2 as FVKESK. This clone was detected only a few times.

This clonotype was sampled from a woman in her seventies with active or convalescent COVID-19. The specimen sequenced was peripheral blood. This rearrangement joins TRBV14 to TRBJ1-1; D gene unclear. The CDR3 region is CASSQARAGNTEAFF. CDR3 bases: TGTGCCAGCAGCCAAGCCCGGGCGGGGAATACTGAAGCTTTCTTT. Together with reference TRBV14 and TRBJ1-1, the CDR3 gives the full variable domain: EAGVTQFPSHSVIEKGQTVTLRCDPISGHDNLYWYRRVMGKEIKFLLHFVKESKQDESGMPNNRFLAERTGGTYSTLKVQPAELEDSGVYFCASSQARAGNTEAFFGQGTRLTVV.